This is a list of T cell receptor beta chains from one sample in a study of immune characterization of retroperitoneal liposarcoma. MiXCR was run by TCRdb on the PCR reads, yielding one entry per CDR3 protein. This repertoire shows more than 10,000 distinct CDR3 sequences, around 24% found once; its top ten account for about 8.2%. Sequenced input: tumor tissue. These receptors all come from a female donor with retroperitoneal liposarcoma. Each CDR3 is given with its conserved first and last residue. The order of the fields is clone size, V gene, D gene, CDR3 length, J gene, CDR3 DNA, CDR3 protein. D genes are given only for firm matches. Expanded clones get a size class; other rows say once, few or many, or leave the size out.

clone size: .
V gene: TRBV12-3/TRBV12-4
D gene: TRBD2
CDR3 length: 15
J gene: TRBJ2-5
CDR3 DNA: TGTGCCAGCAGTTTTGGGGGAGGGCATTACAATGAGCAGTACTTC
CDR3 protein: CASSFGGGHYNEQYF

clone size: once
V gene: TRBV6-5
D gene: .
CDR3 length: 13
J gene: TRBJ1-2
CDR3 DNA: TGTGCCAGCAGCCCGACAGCTAACTATGGCTACACCTTC
CDR3 protein: CASSPTANYGYTF

clone size: many
V gene: TRBV12-3/TRBV12-4
D gene: .
CDR3 length: 13
J gene: TRBJ2-1
CDR3 DNA: TGTGCCAGCAGCTTCGGACGGGTCTCGGCATGGTGGTTC
CDR3 protein: CASSFGRVSAWWF

clone size: medium-sized
V gene: TRBV6-1
D gene: TRBD2
CDR3 length: 13
J gene: TRBJ2-1
CDR3 DNA: TGTGCCAGCAGTGATTGGACTAGCGGGGTCCAGTTCTTC
CDR3 protein: CASSDWTSGVQFF

clone size: .
V gene: TRBV6-5
D gene: .
CDR3 length: 15
J gene: TRBJ2-1
CDR3 DNA: TGTGCCAGCAGTGAGTGGACCCAATCATGGAATGAGCAGTTCTTC
CDR3 protein: CASSEWTQSWNEQFF

clone size: .
V gene: TRBV20-1
D gene: TRBD1
CDR3 length: 19
J gene: TRBJ2-1
CDR3 DNA: TGCAGTGCTAGAGGTTTGCAGGGACAGGGAACAATAACCTACAATGAGCAGTTCTTC
CDR3 protein: CSARGLQGQGTITYNEQFF

clone size: .
V gene: TRBV11-2
D gene: .
CDR3 length: 15
J gene: TRBJ2-1
CDR3 DNA: TGTGCCAGCATAAGGTCAGCGACGTCTCGAAATGAGCAGTTCTTC
CDR3 protein: CASIRSATSRNEQFF

clone size: .
V gene: TRBV12-5
D gene: TRBD1
CDR3 length: 16
J gene: TRBJ2-1
CDR3 DNA: TGTGCTAGTGGTACCTCAACCGGGACAGGGGTTAATGAGCAGTTCTTC
CDR3 protein: CASGTSTGTGVNEQFF

clone size: many
V gene: TRBV7-2
D gene: .
CDR3 length: 13
J gene: TRBJ2-3
CDR3 DNA: TGTGCCAGCAGCTTAGGGGGACTAGATACGCAGTATTTT
CDR3 protein: CASSLGGLDTQYF

clone size: many
V gene: TRBV11-3
D gene: .
CDR3 length: 13
J gene: TRBJ2-3
CDR3 DNA: TGTGCCAGCAGCTTAGATAGTCGAGATACGCAGTATTTT
CDR3 protein: CASSLDSRDTQYF

clone size: once
V gene: TRBV6-5
D gene: .
CDR3 length: 14
J gene: TRBJ2-1
CDR3 DNA: TGTGCCAGCAGTTACTCCACTACCGCTCATGAGCAGTTCTTC
CDR3 protein: CASSYSTTAHEQFF

clone size: few
V gene: TRBV7-8
D gene: .
CDR3 length: 18
J gene: TRBJ2-5
CDR3 DNA: TGTGCCAGCAGATTAGCTCGCTTCAGGGGTCGCCTTCAAGAGACCCAGTACTTC
CDR3 protein: CASRLARFRGRLQETQYF

clone size: .
V gene: TRBV11-3
D gene: TRBD2
CDR3 length: 15
J gene: TRBJ2-1
CDR3 DNA: TGTGCCAGCAGCTTAGTCGGCGGGAGCGGGTACGAGCAGTTCTTC
CDR3 protein: CASSLVGGSGYEQFF

clone size: many
V gene: TRBV6-1
D gene: .
CDR3 length: 12
J gene: TRBJ2-1
CDR3 DNA: TGTGCCAGCAAGAACGGAATCTTTTCTCAGTTCTTC
CDR3 protein: CASKNGIFSQFF

clone size: few
V gene: TRBV6-4
D gene: TRBD1
CDR3 length: 17
J gene: TRBJ2-5
CDR3 DNA: TGTGCCAGCAGTGACACCGGAAAGAGACAGGGGAGCGGTGAGCAGTACTTC
CDR3 protein: CASSDTGKRQGSGEQYF

clone size: many
V gene: TRBV25-1
D gene: .
CDR3 length: 14
J gene: TRBJ2-3
CDR3 DNA: TGTGCCAGCAGTTTGGACCGGGTCTCACATACGCAGTATTTT
CDR3 protein: CASSLDRVSHTQYF

clone size: many
V gene: TRBV7-6
D gene: TRBD2
CDR3 length: 15
J gene: TRBJ2-1
CDR3 DNA: TGTGCCAGCAGCTTAGGCGGGAGCCGGTACTACGAGCAGTTCTTC
CDR3 protein: CASSLGGSRYYEQFF

clone size: .
V gene: TRBV6-1
D gene: .
CDR3 length: 14
J gene: TRBJ2-7
CDR3 DNA: TGTGCCAGCAGTAACCGGGACACAGCCTACGAGCAGTACTTC
CDR3 protein: CASSNRDTAYEQYF

clone size: many
V gene: TRBV12-3/TRBV12-4
D gene: TRBD2
CDR3 length: 14
J gene: TRBJ2-3
CDR3 DNA: TGTGCCAGCGGAGTGGGGGGGTTAGGAGATACGCAGTATTTT
CDR3 protein: CASGVGGLGDTQYF

clone size: few
V gene: TRBV6-1
D gene: TRBD2
CDR3 length: 18
J gene: TRBJ2-1
CDR3 DNA: TGTGCCAGCAGTCCCGCAGCGGGGGGCTTTAGCTCCTACAATGAGCAGTTCTTC
CDR3 protein: CASSPAAGGFSSYNEQFF

clone size: medium-sized
V gene: TRBV12-3/TRBV12-4
D gene: TRBD2
CDR3 length: 15
J gene: TRBJ2-2
CDR3 DNA: TGTGCCAGCAGATTAGCGGGAGGGGGCACCGGGGAGCTGTTTTTT
CDR3 protein: CASRLAGGGTGELFF

clone size: medium-sized
V gene: TRBV6-1
D gene: .
CDR3 length: 15
J gene: TRBJ2-5
CDR3 DNA: TGTGCCAGCGACGATAGCGGAGAACCCGAAGAGACCCAGTACTTC
CDR3 protein: CASDDSGEPEETQYF